This T cell receptor beta chain was sequenced for a study of regulatory T cells in long-lasting Graves disease. This clonotype has ten or more counts. Regarding time point: newly diagnosed GD, antithyroid drugs for less than 3 months. PBMC RNA served as the TCR library source. TCR beta libraries were built with iRepertoire HTBI primers and Arm-PCR of CDR3 regions. TCRdb analysed the multiplex PCR reads with MiXCR anew, one entry per CDR3 protein. The table lists some 560,000 distinct CDR3 sequences, about 16% of them singletons. The data were also submitted as part of a second study, on T cells in Graves' hyperthyroidism and ophthalmopathy. That investigation notes: Diagnoses rested on clinical symptoms, serum thyroxine and TRAb, thyroid ultrasound and orbital computed tomography. TCR CDR3 regions were first amplified by RT-PCR with HTBI primers.

Material: peripheral blood mononuclear cells (PBMCs), obtained at new diagnosis, from a patient treated with antithyroid drugs. The clonotype comes from a woman aged 35-60 years with Graves disease.

This chain's CDR3 is CASSLVASGGDTQYF. CDR3 DNA: TGTGCCAGCAGCTTAGTGGCTAGCGGGGGAGATACGCAGTATTTT. The J gene is TRBJ2-3, the V gene TRBV7-2; 10 bases are a match to TRBD2. Germline CDR1 SGHTA, CDR2 FQGNSA. The trim removed 1 base at V and 5 bases at J, leaving 3 bases unmatched. The CDR3 contains 15 residues.